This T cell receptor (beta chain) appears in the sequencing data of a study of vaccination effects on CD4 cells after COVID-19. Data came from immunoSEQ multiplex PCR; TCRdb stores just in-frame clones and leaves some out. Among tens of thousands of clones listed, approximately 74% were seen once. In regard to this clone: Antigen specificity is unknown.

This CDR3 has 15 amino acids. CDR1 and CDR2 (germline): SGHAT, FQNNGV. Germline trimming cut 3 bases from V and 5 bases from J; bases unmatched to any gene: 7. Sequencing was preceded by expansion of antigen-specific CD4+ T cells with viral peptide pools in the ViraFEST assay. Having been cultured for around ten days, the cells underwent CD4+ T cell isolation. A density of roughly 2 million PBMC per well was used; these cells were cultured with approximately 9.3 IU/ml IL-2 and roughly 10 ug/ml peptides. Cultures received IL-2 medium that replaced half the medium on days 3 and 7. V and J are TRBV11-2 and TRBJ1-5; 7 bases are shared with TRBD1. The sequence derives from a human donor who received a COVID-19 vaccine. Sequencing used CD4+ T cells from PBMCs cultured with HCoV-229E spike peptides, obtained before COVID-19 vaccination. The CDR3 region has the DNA TGTGCCAGCAGCTTCTCGGCAGGGGGGGATCAGCCCCAGCATTTT. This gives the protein CASSFSAGGDQPQHF.